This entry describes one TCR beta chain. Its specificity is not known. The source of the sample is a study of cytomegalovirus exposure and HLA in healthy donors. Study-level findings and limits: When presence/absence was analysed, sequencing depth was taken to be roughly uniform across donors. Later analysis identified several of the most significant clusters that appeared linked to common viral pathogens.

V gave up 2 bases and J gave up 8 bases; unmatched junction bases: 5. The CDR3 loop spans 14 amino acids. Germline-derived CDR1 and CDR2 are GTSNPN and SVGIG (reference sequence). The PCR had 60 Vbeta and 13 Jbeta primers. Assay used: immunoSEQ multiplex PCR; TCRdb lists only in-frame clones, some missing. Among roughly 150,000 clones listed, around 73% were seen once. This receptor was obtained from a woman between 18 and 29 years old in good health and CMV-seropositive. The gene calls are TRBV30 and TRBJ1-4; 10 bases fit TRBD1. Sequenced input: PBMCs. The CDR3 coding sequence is TGTGCCTGGAGTCCAGGGACAGGGGTGGAAAAACTGTTTTTT. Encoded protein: CAWSPGTGVEKLFF.